The entry below describes one TCR beta chain. The data originate from a study of blood T cell repertoires in COVID-19. The data were produced by immunoSEQ multiplex PCR, yet TCRdb's version contains in-frame clones alone and is incomplete. The sample has a few hundred thousand clones; nearly 90% are singletons. J gave up 4 bases and V 5 bases, and 2 bases lay outside the gene matches. This CDR3 spans 13 amino acids. CDR1 is SGDLS, CDR2 YYNGEE, per germline. The chain joins TRBV9 to TRBJ2-2; 7 bases are a match to TRBD2. Sequenced input: PBMCs or T cells enriched from blood (not recorded which). The source of this sequence is a woman between 18 and 30 years old with acute COVID-19. In DNA form, the CDR3 reads TGTGCCAGCAGGACTAGCCTCACCGGGGAGCTGTTTTTT. It specifies CASRTSLTGELFF.